This TCR beta chain was documented in a study of persistence of HIV-infected CD4 T cells. Study-level information: Two participants gave one leukapheresis sample; others gave up to roughly 180 mL blood repeatedly.

Overall study findings and caveats: Degenerate expanded CDR3beta sequences were enriched among CMV- and Gag-responding cells.

In the case of this clone: Its antigen is currently unknown.

The stimulus was lysate of CMV-infected fibroblasts, 9 to 10 ug/mL. Sorted nonresponding memory CD4+ T cells were CD40L-negative, CD69-negative, CD45RO-high. The libraries were made with immunoSEQ version 4 in survey mode. The assay was immunoSEQ multiplex PCR, and TCRdb's table has in-frame clones only and misses some. The repertoire holds 45,000 to 55,000 clones, with about 80% as singletons. V lost 0 bases, J lost 0 bases, and 22 bases lay in between. The CDR3 has 20 residues. The specimen was CD4+ T cells sorted from PBMCs after approximately 20-hour stimulation, collected from a patient who received antiretroviral therapy. The genes are TRBV5-3 and TRBJ1-5; D not resolved. Being an ORF, TRBV5-3 has a function that is uncertain. The TCR was taken from an adult man with HIV who was CMV-seropositive. This CDR3 is CARSLGGRRVTLCSNQPQHF. For the CDR3, the DNA is TGTGCCAGAAGCTTGGGCGGCAGGCGAGTAACACTGTGTAGCAATCAGCCCCAGCATTTT.